This T cell receptor (beta chain) was found in a study of blood T cell repertoires in COVID-19. As originally analysed: It was from reference gene primer amplification that nucleated cell counts were estimated. Repertoires were generated with immunoSEQ multiplex PCR, while TCRdb's copy carries only in-frame clones and drops some. The V and J calls and clone size come from that table; D and trimming were worked out from the DNA. The sample shows 150,000 to 200,000 clones, 85% to 95% of them seen only once. Germline assignment: CDR1 MDHEN and CDR2 SYDVKM. CDR3 length: 18 amino acids. V was clipped by 5 bases and J by 1 base, with 21 bases between them. Only one count was recorded for this clone.

The rearrangement uses TRBV28 and TRBJ1-3; tentative D call: TRBD1 (6 bases). The sequencing input was peripheral blood. The clonotype comes from a man aged 45-65 years with acute or convalescent COVID-19. Here the CDR3 reads CASSPRLYRGASGNTIYF. The DNA for the CDR3 is TGTGCCAGCAGTCCTAGACTTTATCGGGGGGCTTCTGGAAACACCATATATTTT.